This T cell receptor (beta chain) emerged from a study of T cells in Graves' hyperthyroidism and ophthalmopathy (dated by TCRdb to between 2017 and 2020). Some background on the complete study: Peripheral blood was sampled at the time of initial diagnosis, prior to any treatment. To identify distinguishing TCR V-J signatures, a discovery cohort of about a hundred patients was used, comprising fewer than 45 with Graves' ophthalmopathy and some 57 with stable Graves' hyperthyroidism. Prospective prediction of ophthalmopathy was tested in an independent validation cohort consisting of some 20 hyperthyroidism patients and 15 to 17 patients who later progressed to ophthalmopathy. The approximately 98 discovery patients were randomly divided into training and test sets at a 7:3 ratio. In several Graves' hyperthyroidism patients, the study also compared T-cell repertoires from thyroid tissue with T-cell repertoires from blood. After sampling, hyperthyroidism patients received methimazole starting at 30 mg daily, and ophthalmopathy patients received high-dose intravenous methylprednisolone. TCR Vbeta CDR3 sequencing of 120 to 150 peripheral blood samples (fewer than 45 ophthalmopathy, approximately 80 hyperthyroidism and roughly 17 progressor patients) is reported in the paper. On the study overall, not on this receptor specifically: In cross-validation, a model built on a 13 V-J signature told ophthalmopathy apart from stable hyperthyroidism with approximately 90% sensitivity and around 83% specificity, and in testing the same model reached 80%/75%. Blood samples also contained most of the expanded thyroid clonotypes (frequency above 0.001), which suggests that blood repertoires may reflect thyroid immune responses. During validation, the model predicted progression to ophthalmopathy a median of approximately 7 months ahead of onset, with around 71% sensitivity and 72% to 80% specificity. No statistical method was used to set the sample size in advance, and investigators knew the group allocation.

About this clonotype itself: Its antigen is currently not known. Base quality data are lacking; no much larger clone is found one base away.

Inclusive of the bounding cysteine and phenylalanine, the CDR3 is 14 residues long. Of all the DNA, just the CDR3 is kept, 42 bases in frame from base 1. CDR1 and CDR2, looked up from the germline V gene, are SGHDN and FVKESK. Trimming leaves V shorter by 3 bases and J shorter by 4 bases, with the junction holding 5 bases beyond the gene matches. TCR beta CDR3 regions were amplified from RNA transcripts. For the first round of RT-PCR on the TCR CDR3, the HTBI primer set was used together with the Qiagen OneStep RT-PCR kit. The libraries were constructed in a second round of multiplex PCR and then size-selected and purified. Sequencing of the libraries was done on an Illumina HiSeq2000 using paired-end 100 bp reads. In the paper's pipeline: Raw data were processed with SOAPnuke, discarding reads with adapters, uncalled bases, mean Phred below 15, or no exact constant-primer or identifier match. COPE v1.2.5 was used to merge high-quality paired reads, and clonotypes were defined as unique nucleotide sequences. MiTCR v1.1 was used to align clonotypes to the IMGT TRBV, TRBD and TRBJ reference segments. The analysis included only V-J combinations with a frequency above 0.0001, which together covered 99% to 99.2% of the repertoires. A TCS score was defined as the ratio of F50 (clonal expansion) to E x V (chaos), with BLOSUM62-based TCRdist applied between CDR3 peptides within each V-J. Welch's t-statistics and random forest reduced 500 to 550 V-J features to roughly 13, which were used in a naive Bayes classifier (R e1071). The public reads were reprocessed in TCRdb via fastp at Q25 and MiXCR, keeping in-frame beta chains. Rows matching on CDR3 protein sequence are summarized as one entry with the most common DNA and genes. The V and J calls follow TCRdb's processing rather than the paper's. Across this sample there are 250,000 to 400,000 distinct CDR3 sequences, with 12% to 15% seen only once. The leading ten clones occupy 34% of the sample.

Ophthalmopathy patients had moderately to severely active disease, with a Clinical Activity Score of 3 or more, a NOSPECS grade of 4 or more, and a disease duration of less than 3 months. Patients with uncontrolled infections, other autoimmune diseases, pregnancy or lactation were excluded. Clinical symptoms, serum thyroxine and TRAb, thyroid ultrasound, and orbital computed tomography formed the basis for the diagnoses. Ficoll-Paque density gradient centrifugation was used to isolate PBMCs from about 10 ml of fresh peripheral blood. Trizol reagent was used to extract total RNA, and RNA quality was then checked on an Agilent 2100 Bioanalyzer.

The chain employs TRBV14 and TRBJ1-2, and TRBD1 aligns with 7 junction nucleotides. The source of this sequence is a woman aged 40 to 55 with Graves' ophthalmopathy. The sequenced material came from blood. At the DNA level, the sequence is TGTGCCAGCAGCCAGACACAGGGGTTCTATGGCTACACCTTC. Its amino acids are CASSQTQGFYGYTF.